This T cell receptor beta chain was retrieved from a study of beta chain features in type 1 diabetes. Study context: Patients did not differ from healthy donors in age, gender or cell yield.

Study-wide results and caveats: Naive, central memory and Treg TCRB repertoires seemed to resemble each other more closely in patients than they did in healthy donors. Researchers report that Type 1 diabetes patients had moderately but significantly shorter TCRB CDR3s across all four CD4+ subsets.

All of the isolated RNA was reverse transcribed, so expressed TCRB transcripts were sequenced. TCRdb keeps only in-frame clones here, not all; method: immunoSEQ multiplex PCR. The table records almost 350,000 clones, 9.3% of them present only once. Approximately 110 mL of blood, on average, came from one heparinised draw per donor. Purities in excess of 95% were seen in all sorted populations. This clone was seen only a few times. Its antigen is unidentified. This CDR3 has 16 amino acids. CDR1 and CDR2 (germline): SGHRS, YFSETQ. J was trimmed by 1 base and V by 1 base; bases with no gene match: 5. The sequence was collected from a man aged 30 to 45 with type 1 diabetes. The chain uses TRBV5-1 and TRBJ1-1; 9 nucleotides match TRBD1. The specimen was central memory CD4+ T cells from blood. CDR3 coding DNA: TGCGCCAGCAGCTTGCCGGGACAGGGCGGGAACACTGAAGCTTTCTTT. Translation gives CASSLPGQGGNTEAFF.